This T cell receptor beta chain was captured in a study of monozygotic twins with inflammatory bowel disease. Per the germline V gene, CDR1 is SEHNR and CDR2 is FQNEAQ (reference sequence). There are 15 residues in the CDR3. Whole-blood RNA isolation (total RNA) proceeded without T cell sorting. Study-level findings and limits: Differing T cell subtypes remained indistinguishable. Researchers report that IBD patients shared fewer clonotypes with others than healthy twins, especially amid disease activity. Differing immunosuppressive treatments may have added variability to patient repertoires.

On this clonotype: Its antigen is unidentified.

TCRdb re-analyzed the 5' RACE reads; it lists each CDR3 protein once, without DNA. Here the sample table reports a few hundred thousand distinct CDR3 sequences. Sequenced material: blood. This chain links TRBV7-9 with TRBJ2-1; the TCRdb D gene call, TRBD1, has no DNA to confirm it. The source of this sequence is a human donor with ulcerative colitis or Crohn's disease, or a healthy co-twin of an affected twin (not recorded which). The CDR3 region is CASSLAIGEGVEQFF.